Presented here are 22 T cell receptor beta chains from one specimen sequenced in a study of OX40 agonist ivuxolimab in advanced cancers. Receptors were amplified or captured by the immunoSEQ multiplex PCR assay. The immuneACCESS repertoire file appears here via TCRdb, limited to in-frame rearrangements. These files lack a portion of the clones; in checked studies, under half of the deficit traces to unresolved V genes, and the cause of the others is not known. Within this sample are about 96,000 clones, with around 91% of them counted one time only. Clones ranked in the top ten supply 1.5% to 2% of the sample. The sequencing used CD4+ or CD8+ T cells sorted from blood, collected in a trial of the OX40 agonist ivuxolimab. Receptors originate from an adult with an advanced solid tumor such as melanoma, head and neck, liver or kidney cancer.

Written as DNA, the CDR3 is TGTGCCAGCTCACCCGAGCGGGAGGGCCGCAATGAGCAGTTCTTC. Its translation: CASSPEREGRNEQFF. This rearrangement joins TRBV18 to TRBJ2-1; TRBD2 matches at 10 bases. J was trimmed by 6 bases and V by 3 bases; bases with no gene match: 5. Germline CDR1 KGHSH, CDR2 LQKENI. The CDR3 consists of 15 residues.

This clone has just one count. This chain uses TRBV13 with TRBJ2-2; D unresolved. Trimming removed 5 bases from V and 2 bases from J, with 18 bases in between. CDR3 size: 17 residues. Germline V gene lookup returns CDR1 PRHDT and CDR2 FYEKMQ (reference sequence). The CDR3 loop is CASSAGGTRTNTGELFF. The DNA of the CDR3 is TGTGCCAGCAGCGCCGGTGGAACCCGAACCAACACCGGGGAGCTGTTTTTT.

The J gene is TRBJ1-1, the V gene TRBV19; D remains ambiguous. CDR1 and CDR2 (germline): LNHDA, SQIVND (reference sequence). Trimming shortened V by 0 bases and J by 2 bases, and 10 bases separated the two germline ends. CDR3 length: 15 residues. The CDR3 bases are TGTGCCAGTAGTATAGATAGCAGGCAAAACACTGAAGCTTTCTTT. Encoded protein: CASSIDSRQNTEAFF.

This clone showed up just a few times. The chain links TRBV7-9 to TRBJ1-1; a weak D match, TRBD1 (6 bases). The CDR3 consists of 12 residues. V shed 1 base and J shed 9 bases, with 9 bases lying between them. Germline CDR1 and CDR2: SEHNR and FQNEAQ (reference sequence). The CDR3 sequence: CASSLERGKAFF. CDR3 bases: TGTGCCAGCAGCTTAGAGAGGGGGAAAGCTTTCTTT.

This clone appeared once. This rearrangement joins TRBV7-8 to TRBJ1-1; a possible D gene is TRBD1 (6 bases). The V end was cut by 3 bases, the J end by 3 bases, with 14 bases between. The CDR3 consists of 15 residues. Per the germline V gene, CDR1 is SGHVS and CDR2 is FQNEAQ. In nucleotides, the CDR3 is TGTGCCAGCAGCTTCGGGGGGCGACTGGACACTGAAGCTTTCTTT. Translation gives CASSFGGRLDTEAFF.

The rearrangement uses TRBV15 and TRBJ2-5, with TRBD2 matching over 7 bases. Germline V gives CDR1 LNHNV, CDR2 YYDKDF (reference sequence). V lost 4 bases and J lost 4; bases outside the gene matches: 3. The CDR3 has 13 amino acids. CDR3 bases: TGTGCCACCAGCACGCGACTAGCAGAGACCCAGTACTTC. Its translation: CATSTRLAETQYF.

The genes are TRBV5-6 and TRBJ1-5; TRBD1 aligns across 7 bases. The CDR3 consists of 15 residues. V lost 0 bases and J lost 5; bases outside the gene matches: 5. Germline assignment: CDR1 SGHDT and CDR2 YYEEEE. CDR3: CASSLGLGGYQPQHF. The DNA of the CDR3 is TGTGCCAGCAGCTTGGGCTTAGGGGGCTATCAGCCCCAGCATTTT.

The count of this clone is one. This chain connects TRBV20-1 to TRBJ1-6; D call uncertain. The germline V gene has CDR1 DFQATT and CDR2 SNEGSKA (reference sequence). The CDR3 length is 11 residues. The DNA of the CDR3 is TGCAGGGCGTCCTGTGGTTCACCCCTCCACTTT. This gives the protein CRASCGSPLHF.

V and J are TRBV7-2 and TRBJ2-5; D may be TRBD2 (5 bases). Matching the DNA end better, TRBJ2-7 makes the J call doubtful. CDR1 is SGHTA, CDR2 FQGNSA, per germline. The CDR3 runs 13 residues. The CDR3 is CASSLILVPEQYF. CDR3 coding DNA: TGTGCCAGCAGTCTAATACTAGTTCCCGAGCAGTACTTC.

V gene TRBV28 combines with J gene TRBJ2-7, with D maybe TRBD2 (6 bases). The CDR3 covers 13 residues. Germline V CDR1 and CDR2: MDHEN, SYDVKM. Trimming pared 6 bases from V and 6 bases from J, leaving 15 bases between. This CDR3 is CASRKNVGGEQYF. CDR3 coding DNA: TGTGCCAGCAGGAAAAATGTCGGGGGCGAGCAGTACTTC.

V and J are TRBV14 and TRBJ2-3; 9 bases map to TRBD2. The CDR3 loop spans 18 amino acids. Trimming cost V 0 bases and J 2 bases; bases outside gene matches: 9. Germline V gene sequence: CDR1 SGHDN, CDR2 FVKESK. The CDR3 sequence is CASSQDLSSGTNTDTQYF. The CDR3 DNA reads as TGTGCCAGCAGCCAAGATCTGTCTAGCGGGACGAACACAGATACGCAGTATTTT.

This rearrangement joins TRBV10-3 to TRBJ1-5; 9 bases map to TRBD1. The CDR3 spans 17 residues. V gave up 0 bases and J gave up 2 bases; unmatched junction bases: 5. The germline V gene has CDR1 ENHRY and CDR2 SYGVKD. The CDR3 coding sequence is TGTGCCATCAGTGAGTCGACGGACAGGGGCGGCAATCAGCCCCAGCATTTT. This translates into CAISESTDRGGNQPQHF.

In regard to this clone: A junction boundary mismatches the germline segment, possibly from a read error. This chain connects TRBV7-7 to TRBJ2-3; the D gene is possibly TRBD1 (5 bases). The CDR3 totals 13 residues. CDR1 SSHAT and CDR2 FNYEAQ come from the germline V gene (reference sequence). CDR3 residues: CASSPDSLDTQYF. Written as DNA, the CDR3 is TGTGCTAGCAGCCCCGACAGCCTCGATACGCAGTATTTT.

The gene calls are TRBV5-1 and TRBJ2-7; the match to TRBD2 covers 13 bases. This CDR3 has 16 residues. Germline CDR1 SGHRS, CDR2 YFSETQ. With V trimmed by 4 bases and J by 2 bases, 6 bases remained unmatched. The CDR3 loop is CASSGGTSGTTYEQYF. In DNA form, the CDR3 reads TGCGCCAGCAGCGGAGGGACTAGCGGGACCACCTACGAGCAGTACTTC. The whole variable domain, remainder taken from reference TRBV5-1 and TRBJ2-7, is KAGVTQTPRYLIKTRGQQVTLSCSPISGHRSVSWYQQTPGQGLQFLFEYFSETQRNKGNFPGRFSGRQFSNSRSEMNVSTLELGDSALYLCASSGGTSGTTYEQYFGPGTRLTVT.

This chain joins TRBV5-1 and TRBJ1-3, with D perhaps TRBD1 (6 bases). The germline CDR1 and CDR2 sequences are SGHRS and YFSETQ. The CDR3 runs to 15 residues. The V gene lost 4 bases and the J gene lost 2 bases, with 13 bases spanning the gap. CDR3 coding DNA: TGCGCCAGCAGCGTGCCACAGGGAACTGGAAACACCATATATTTT. Protein: CASSVPQGTGNTIYF.

The chain couples TRBV11-3 to TRBJ2-3, with D tentatively TRBD1 or TRBD2 (5 bases each). Germline V gene sequence: CDR1 SGHNT, CDR2 YENEEA. This CDR3 has 18 residues. The V end was cut by 4 bases, the J end by 4 bases, with 24 bases between. In DNA, the CDR3 is TGTGCCAGCAGCTCCATCAGACCAGGGTCGGGGCACCCAGATACGCAGTATTTT. Its translation: CASSSIRPGSGHPDTQYF.

This clone was detected a few times. The V and J genes are TRBV4-1 and TRBJ2-3, with a possible D match to TRBD2 (5 bases). V was pared by 2 bases and J by 4 bases, with 25 bases between. Germline CDR1 is MGHRA and CDR2 is YSYEKL. The CDR3 totals 19 residues. The CDR3 DNA sequence: TGCGCCAGCAGCCAATTACTCGGAGGAAGCCAGTCCGAGTCAGATACGCAGTATTTT. It is translated as CASSQLLGGSQSESDTQYF.

The chain links TRBV29-1 to TRBJ2-7, with D perhaps matching TRBD1 (6 bases). This CDR3 has 14 residues. Trimming shortened V by 5 bases and J by 6 bases, and 20 bases separated the two germline ends. The V gene's germline CDR1 is SQVTM and CDR2 ANQGSEA. DNA of the CDR3: TGCAGCGTTAGGACAGACCACGACCTTGCCGAGCAGTACTTC. This encodes CSVRTDHDLAEQYF.

V is TRBV14 and J is TRBJ2-5; possible D gene TRBD1, 6 bases. Trimming pared 3 bases from V and 3 bases from J, leaving 8 bases between. The CDR3 runs to 13 residues. From germline, CDR1 is SGHDN and CDR2 FVKESK. The CDR3, as DNA: TGTGCCAGCAGCCACGGACAGAAAGAGACCCAGTACTTC. Residues: CASSHGQKETQYF.

This clone has just one count. The CDR3 DNA sequence: TGTGCCAGCAGCTTTGGGACTAGGTCCTACGAGCAGTACTTC. Encoded protein: CASSFGTRSYEQYF. The chain uses TRBV11-2 and TRBJ2-7, with 8 bases aligning to TRBD2. There are 14 residues in the CDR3. V shed 3 bases, J shed 1 base, and the junction held 2 bases outside the gene matches. Germline CDR1 and CDR2: SGHAT and FQNNGV.

The CDR3 bases are TGTGCCAGCAGCCCGAGCACTAGCGGGAGGTGGACCGGGGAGCTGTTTTTT. Its protein is CASSPSTSGRWTGELFF. The genes are TRBV11-2 and TRBJ2-2; the match to TRBD2 covers 12 bases. The germline V gene encodes CDR1 SGHAT and CDR2 FQNNGV. J was trimmed by 5 bases and V by 5 bases; bases with no gene match: 9. This CDR3 is 17 amino acids long.

The chain links TRBV4-3 to TRBJ2-2; no clear D gene. Germline V gene sequence: CDR1 LGHNA, CDR2 YSLEER. The ends were cut back, 0 bases at V and 0 bases at J, with 2 bases in the middle. The CDR3 runs to 14 residues. In DNA form, the CDR3 reads TGCGCCAGCAGCCAAGATGCGAACACCGGGGAGCTGTTTTTT. Protein sequence: CASSQDANTGELFF.